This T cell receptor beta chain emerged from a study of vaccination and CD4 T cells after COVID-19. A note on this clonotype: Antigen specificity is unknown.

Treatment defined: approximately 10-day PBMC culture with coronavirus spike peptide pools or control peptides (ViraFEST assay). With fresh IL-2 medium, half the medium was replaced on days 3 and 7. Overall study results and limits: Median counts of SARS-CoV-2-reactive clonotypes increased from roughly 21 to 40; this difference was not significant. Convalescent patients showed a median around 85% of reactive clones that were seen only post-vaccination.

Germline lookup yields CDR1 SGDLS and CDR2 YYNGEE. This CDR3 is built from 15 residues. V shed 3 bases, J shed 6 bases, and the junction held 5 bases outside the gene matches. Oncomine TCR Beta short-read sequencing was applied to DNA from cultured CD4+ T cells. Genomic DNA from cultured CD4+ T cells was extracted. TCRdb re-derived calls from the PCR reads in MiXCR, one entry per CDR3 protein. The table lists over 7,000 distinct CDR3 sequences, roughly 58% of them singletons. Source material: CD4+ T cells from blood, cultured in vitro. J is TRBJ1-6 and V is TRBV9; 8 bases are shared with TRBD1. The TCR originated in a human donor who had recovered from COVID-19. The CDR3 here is CASSGQGAVNSPLHF. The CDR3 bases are TGTGCCAGCAGCGGCCAGGGGGCCGTTAATTCACCCCTCCACTTT.